These T cell receptor beta chains were read from a single sample in a study of response to subunit inactivated influenza vaccine. TCRdb reanalysed the RT-PCR reads using MiXCR and keeps one entry per CDR3 protein. The sample consists of fewer than 250,000 distinct CDR3 sequences, approximately 15% of them appearing once. This specimen was CD8+ T cells sorted from PBMCs, taken around 5 days after vaccination. The receptors were gathered from a man aged 50 to 59 who received an inactivated influenza vaccine. Both conserved end residues are part of each CDR3. D genes are given only for firm matches.

>TRBD1|TRBV28
CASSFPRSTGDIYEQYF
>TRBD2|TRBV11-1
CASSLPPGLAGVGDEQYF
>TRBD1|TRBV2
CARLSRKQGADGYTF
>TRBD2|TRBV11-2
CASSSTSVSEQFF
>.|TRBV27
CASSTGTGELFF
>.|TRBV4-3
CASSQDLGGRPHEQFF
>TRBD1|TRBV10-3
CAAKTGPSPSF
>.|TRBV18
CASSPEARGVYGYTF
>.|TRBV4-3
CTSSQDLTGYEQYF
>TRBD2|TRBV2
CASRRASGVRETQYF